These T cell receptor beta chains were read from a single sample in a study of cytomegalovirus exposure and HLA in healthy donors. The assay was immunoSEQ multiplex PCR, and TCRdb's table has in-frame clones only and misses some. In the table there are about 160,000 clones, more than 80% of which are singletons. Sequencing input: PBMCs. The receptor set was obtained from a woman aged 50 to 65 in good health and CMV-seronegative. The CDR3 runs from the conserved cysteine through the conserved F or W. The D gene is left open where the match is weak. Clone size appears in some rows only: once, few, many, or a class for an expanded clone.

v_call	clone_size	d_call	j_call	cdr3_aa	cdr3_nt
TRBV19	-	-	TRBJ2-1	CASSALQYNEQFF	TGTGCCAGTAGTGCCTTACAGTACAATGAGCAGTTCTTC
TRBV5-6	-	-	TRBJ2-3	CASSRDFTDTQYF	TGTGCCAGCAGCAGGGACTTCACAGATACGCAGTATTTT
TRBV4-3	-	TRBD1	TRBJ1-4	CASSLSDRGIVVTNEKLFF	TGCGCCAGCAGCCTCAGTGACAGGGGTATAGTAGTAACTAATGAAAAACTGTTTTTT
TRBV28	-	TRBD2	TRBJ2-5	CASSLVFSGRKETQYF	TGTGCCAGCAGTTTGGTGTTTAGCGGGAGGAAAGAGACCCAGTACTTC
TRBV5-6	-	-	TRBJ1-1	CASSFGEGTEAFF	TGTGCCAGCAGCTTTGGGGAGGGCACTGAAGCTTTCTTT
TRBV6-5	-	-	TRBJ1-2	CASAREVNYGYTF	TGTGCCAGCGCCAGGGAAGTTAACTATGGCTACACCTTC
TRBV14	-	-	TRBJ1-1	CASSQVRGLNTEAFF	TGTGCCAGCAGCCAAGTTAGGGGTCTGAACACTGAAGCTTTCTTT
TRBV14	-	TRBD1	TRBJ2-7	CASSSPSGTVYEQYF	TGTGCCAGCAGCTCCCCATCCGGGACAGTCTACGAGCAGTACTTC
TRBV29-1	-	-	TRBJ1-1	CSVRTSGDTEAFF	TGCAGCGTTCGGACCTCAGGGGACACTGAAGCTTTCTTT
TRBV4-3	-	-	TRBJ1-4	CASSQDSSTATNEKLFF	TGCGCCAGCAGCCAAGATAGTTCGACAGCAACTAATGAAAAACTGTTTTTT
TRBV7-3	-	-	TRBJ1-2	CASSPFPRGGYTF	TGTGCCAGCAGCCCCTTCCCCAGGGGAGGCTACACCTTC
TRBV4-2	-	-	TRBJ2-1	CASSSLMGGNEQFF	TGTGCCAGCAGCTCCTTGATGGGAGGCAATGAGCAGTTCTTC
TRBV2	-	TRBD2	TRBJ2-7	CASRGGYSYEQYF	TGTGCCAGCAGGGGGGGGTATTCCTACGAGCAGTACTTC
TRBV30	once	-	TRBJ2-1	CAWSPGEFVSNEQFF	TGTGCCTGGAGTCCGGGGGAATTCGTATCCAATGAGCAGTTCTTC
TRBV7-2	-	-	TRBJ1-4	CASSSRVEEKLFF	TGTGCCAGCAGCTCTCGGGTAGAGGAAAAACTGTTTTTT
TRBV19	-	-	TRBJ2-3	CASSIELQGFTDTQYF	TGTGCCAGTAGTATAGAGCTTCAGGGGTTTACAGATACGCAGTATTTT
TRBV5-1	-	TRBD1	TRBJ1-4	CASRGQGEDYEKLFF	TGCGCCAGCAGGGGTCAGGGGGAAGATTATGAAAAACTGTTTTTT
TRBV19	-	TRBD2	TRBJ2-1	CASSATRDRLAGYNEQFF	TGTGCCAGTAGTGCTACACGGGATAGACTAGCGGGATACAATGAGCAGTTCTTC
TRBV4-2	-	-	TRBJ2-2	CASSQDYASPGELFF	TGTGCCAGCAGCCAAGATTACGCTAGTCCCGGGGAGCTGTTTTTT
TRBV28	once	TRBD1	TRBJ2-1	CASSSPGQGFNYNEQFF	TGTGCCAGCAGTTCCCCGGGACAGGGTTTCAACTACAATGAGCAGTTCTTC
TRBV7-2	once	-	TRBJ2-7	CASSLAGSPYEQYF	TGTGCCAGCAGCTTAGCCGGGTCCCCCTACGAGCAGTACTTC
TRBV5-4	-	TRBD1	TRBJ2-7	CASSLRGPYEQYF	TGTGCCAGCAGCTTGAGGGGGCCCTACGAGCAGTACTTC
TRBV19	few	-	TRBJ1-1	CASSAGTEAFF	TGTGCCAGTAGTGCAGGCACTGAAGCTTTCTTT
TRBV27	-	TRBD1	TRBJ1-1	CASSLFPRGHKSVEAFF	TGTGCCAGCAGTTTATTCCCCAGGGGGCACAAATCGGTAGAAGCTTTCTTT
TRBV15	-	-	TRBJ2-7	CATSRTRVAREQYF	TGTGCCACCAGCAGAACGAGGGTGGCGCGCGAGCAGTACTTC
TRBV5-6	-	-	TRBJ1-1	CASSLPSTTGTEAFF	TGTGCCAGCAGCTTACCCTCGACGACCGGGACTGAAGCTTTCTTT
TRBV15	-	TRBD2	TRBJ2-2	CATRAGSGGTGELFF	TGTGCCACCAGGGCGGGTAGCGGGGGGACCGGGGAGCTGTTTTTT
TRBV27	-	TRBD1	TRBJ2-5	CASRPGQGVSSQETQYF	TGTGCCAGCAGACCGGGACAGGGGGTTTCCTCCCAAGAGACCCAGTACTTC
TRBV7-8	few	-	TRBJ1-2	CASSLGQTGYTF	TGTGCCAGCAGCTTAGGGCAAACCGGCTACACCTTC
TRBV14	-	TRBD2	TRBJ2-1	CASSQDRSTSGSLYNEQFF	TGTGCCAGCAGCCAAGATCGGAGTACTAGCGGGAGTTTATACAATGAGCAGTTCTTC
TRBV7-9	-	-	TRBJ1-1	CSSSRRQAEAFF	TGTTCCAGCAGCCGTCGACAGGCTGAAGCTTTCTTT
TRBV7-9	-	-	TRBJ1-2	CASSLERIGQGSGGYTF	TGTGCCAGCAGCTTAGAGAGGATAGGGCAGGGGAGCGGAGGCTACACCTTC
TRBV29-1	-	TRBD2	TRBJ2-7	CSFTLGTSGIYEQYF	TGCAGCTTTACCCTCGGGACTAGCGGAATCTACGAGCAGTACTTC
TRBV5-6	-	TRBD2	TRBJ2-5	CASSLYFTSVEETQYF	TGTGCCAGCAGCCTGTACTTCACTAGCGTAGAAGAGACCCAGTACTTC
TRBV27	-	TRBD1	TRBJ1-5	CASSPTGGTWEPQHF	TGTGCCAGCAGTCCAACAGGGGGGACTTGGGAGCCCCAGCATTTT
TRBV5-1	-	-	TRBJ2-6	CASRQVSGANVLTF	TGCGCCAGCAGACAGGTCTCTGGGGCCAACGTCCTGACTTTC
TRBV6-6	-	-	TRBJ2-2	CASSSDRMAPGELFF	TGTGCCAGCAGTTCCGACAGGATGGCGCCCGGGGAGCTGTTTTTT
TRBV10-3	-	-	TRBJ1-1	CAIKAQGKNTEAFF	TGTGCCATCAAGGCCCAGGGCAAGAACACTGAAGCTTTCTTT
TRBV10-1	-	-	TRBJ1-4	CASSETEKLFF	TGCGCCAGCAGCGAGACAGAAAAACTGTTTTTT
TRBV4-1	-	TRBD2	TRBJ2-1	CASSQTSGGAYNEQFF	TGCGCCAGCAGCCAGACTAGCGGGGGGGCCTACAATGAGCAGTTCTTC
TRBV19	-	-	TRBJ1-1	CASSTAYVAEAFF	TGTGCCAGTAGTACCGCCTACGTGGCTGAAGCTTTCTTT
TRBV7-2	-	-	TRBJ2-7	CASSLSDGISYEQYF	TGTGCCAGCAGCTTAAGCGACGGCATTTCCTACGAGCAGTACTTC
TRBV6-6	-	TRBD1	TRBJ1-1	CASRSGGGTEAFF	TGTGCCAGCAGGTCAGGGGGCGGCACTGAAGCTTTCTTT
TRBV2	-	TRBD1	TRBJ2-7	CASGNPRQGSSYEQYF	TGTGCCAGCGGCAACCCCCGACAGGGGAGCTCCTACGAGCAGTACTTC
TRBV6-1	few	TRBD2	TRBJ2-7	CASSFAGGYEQYF	TGTGCCAGCAGTTTCGCGGGAGGCTACGAGCAGTACTTC
TRBV29-1	-	-	TRBJ2-5	CSVVRGRETQYF	TGCAGCGTTGTGCGGGGACGAGAGACCCAGTACTTC
TRBV2	few	TRBD2	TRBJ2-3	CASSPTSGSTDTQYF	TGTGCCAGCAGCCCCACTAGCGGGAGCACAGATACGCAGTATTTT
TRBV9	-	-	TRBJ2-5	CASTDLGGTQYF	TGTGCCAGTACCGACCTAGGGGGGACCCAGTACTTC
TRBV7-2	-	TRBD2	TRBJ2-7	CASSLQTSSPYEQYF	TGTGCCAGCAGCTTGCAGACTAGCTCCCCCTACGAGCAGTACTTC